The clone carrying this T cell receptor (beta chain) has just one count. The antigen remains unidentified. The length of the CDR3 is 13 residues. Germline-derived CDR1 and CDR2 are ENHRY and SYGVKD. V lost 10 bases, J lost 0 bases, and 3 bases stayed unmatched. This sample was included in a study of OX40 agonist ivuxolimab in advanced cancers. Study overall: Patients treated during dose escalation were battling hepatocellular carcinoma, melanoma, renal cell or head and neck cancer.

Clones were read by immunoSEQ multiplex PCR, and TCRdb kept only the in-frame ones, dropping some. The table has around 50,000 clones, 83% seen once. Study conclusions and caveats: Some patients without response likewise showed low normalized clonal expansion. The study found that CD8+ T cells averaged more expanded clones than CD4+.

The TCR comes from an adult with an advanced solid tumor such as melanoma, head and neck, liver or kidney cancer. The sequencing here drew on CD4+ or CD8+ T cells sorted from blood, taken in a trial of the OX40 agonist ivuxolimab. This chain joins TRBV10-3 and TRBJ1-5, with 7 bases fitting TRBD1. CDR3 coding DNA: TGTGCCAGTGGGACAGCTAGCAATCAGCCCCAGCATTTT. This sequence encodes CASGTASNQPQHF.